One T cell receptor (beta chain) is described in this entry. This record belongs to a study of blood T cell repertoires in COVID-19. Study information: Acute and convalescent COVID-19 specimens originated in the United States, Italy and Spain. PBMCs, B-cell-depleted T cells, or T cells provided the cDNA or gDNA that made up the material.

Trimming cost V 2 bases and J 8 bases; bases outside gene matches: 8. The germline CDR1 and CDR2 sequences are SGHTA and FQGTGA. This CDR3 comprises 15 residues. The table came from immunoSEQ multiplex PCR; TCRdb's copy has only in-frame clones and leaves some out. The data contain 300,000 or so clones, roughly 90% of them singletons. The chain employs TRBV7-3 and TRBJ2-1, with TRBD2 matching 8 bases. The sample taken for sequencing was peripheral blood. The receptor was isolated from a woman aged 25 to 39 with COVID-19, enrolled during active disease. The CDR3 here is CASSLSAGVIYEQFF. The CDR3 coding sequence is TGTGCCAGCAGCTTATCAGCGGGAGTAATCTATGAGCAGTTCTTC. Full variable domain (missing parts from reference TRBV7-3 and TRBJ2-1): GAGVSQTPSNKVTEKGKYVELRCDPISGHTALYWYRQSLGQGPEFLIYFQGTGAADDSGLPNDRFFAVRPEGSVSTLKIQRTERGDSAVYLCASSLSAGVIYEQFFGPGTRLTVL.